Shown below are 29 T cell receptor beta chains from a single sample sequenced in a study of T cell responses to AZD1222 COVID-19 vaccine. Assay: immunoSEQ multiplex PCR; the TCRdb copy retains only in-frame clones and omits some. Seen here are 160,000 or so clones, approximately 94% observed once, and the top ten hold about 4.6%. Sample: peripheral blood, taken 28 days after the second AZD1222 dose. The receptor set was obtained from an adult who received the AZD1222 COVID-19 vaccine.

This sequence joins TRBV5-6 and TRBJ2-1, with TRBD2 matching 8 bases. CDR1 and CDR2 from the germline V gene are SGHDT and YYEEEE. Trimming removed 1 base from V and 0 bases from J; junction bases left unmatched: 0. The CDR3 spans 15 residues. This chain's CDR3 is CASSLSGSSYNEQFF. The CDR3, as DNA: TGTGCCAGCAGCTTGAGCGGGAGCTCCTACAATGAGCAGTTCTTC.

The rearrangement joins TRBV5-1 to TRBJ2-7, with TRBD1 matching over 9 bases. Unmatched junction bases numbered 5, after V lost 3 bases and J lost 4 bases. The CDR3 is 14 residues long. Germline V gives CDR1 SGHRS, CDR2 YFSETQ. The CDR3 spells CASSWGQGGYEQYF. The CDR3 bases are TGCGCCAGCAGCTGGGGACAGGGAGGGTACGAGCAGTACTTC.

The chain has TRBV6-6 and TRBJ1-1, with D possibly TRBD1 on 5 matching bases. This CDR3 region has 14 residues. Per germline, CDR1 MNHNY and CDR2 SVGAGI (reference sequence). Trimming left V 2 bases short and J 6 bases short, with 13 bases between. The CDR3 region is CASSYRRQGPEAFF. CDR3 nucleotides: TGTGCCAGCAGTTACCGCAGGCAGGGCCCTGAAGCTTTCTTT.

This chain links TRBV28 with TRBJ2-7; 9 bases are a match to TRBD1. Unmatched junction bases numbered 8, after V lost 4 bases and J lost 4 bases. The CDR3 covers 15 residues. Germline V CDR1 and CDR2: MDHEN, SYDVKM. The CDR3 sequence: CASSSRGQGEYEQYF. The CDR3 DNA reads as TGTGCCAGCAGTTCAAGGGGACAGGGTGAATACGAGCAGTACTTC. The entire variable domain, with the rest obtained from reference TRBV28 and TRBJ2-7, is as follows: DVKVTQSSRYLVKRTGEKVFLECVQDMDHENMFWYRQDPGLGLRLIYFSYDVKMKEKGDIPEGYSVSREKKERFSLILESASTNQTSMYLCASSSRGQGEYEQYFGPGTRLTVT.

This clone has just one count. In nucleotides, the CDR3 is TGTGCCAGCAGAATACATGGAACGACGACTGAAGCTTTCTTT. Translation gives CASRIHGTTTEAFF. The chain combines TRBV6-5 with TRBJ1-1, with D hard to call. The CDR3 runs 14 residues. Per germline, CDR1 MNHEY and CDR2 SVGAGI. The germline V and J ends were trimmed by 6 bases and 5 bases, with 16 bases remaining between them.

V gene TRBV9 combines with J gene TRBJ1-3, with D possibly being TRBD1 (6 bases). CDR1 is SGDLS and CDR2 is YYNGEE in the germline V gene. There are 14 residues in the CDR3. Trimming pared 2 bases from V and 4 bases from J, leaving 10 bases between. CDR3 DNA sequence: TGTGCCAGCAGCGTGACAGGAGAAGGAAACACCATATATTTT. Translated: CASSVTGEGNTIYF.

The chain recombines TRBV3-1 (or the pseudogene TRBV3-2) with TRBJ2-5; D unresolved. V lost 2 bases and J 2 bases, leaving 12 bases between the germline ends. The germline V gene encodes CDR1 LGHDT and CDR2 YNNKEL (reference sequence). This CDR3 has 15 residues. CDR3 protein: CASSQRRNLQETQYF. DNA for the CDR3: TGTGCCAGCAGCCAAAGGCGGAACTTACAAGAGACCCAGTACTTC.

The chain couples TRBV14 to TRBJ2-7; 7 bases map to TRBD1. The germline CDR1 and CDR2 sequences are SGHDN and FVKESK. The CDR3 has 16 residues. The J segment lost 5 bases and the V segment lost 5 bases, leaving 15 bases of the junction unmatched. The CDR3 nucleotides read TGTGCCAGCAGCAGAAAGGACAGGTACCCGATAGACGAGCAGTACTTC. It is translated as CASSRKDRYPIDEQYF.

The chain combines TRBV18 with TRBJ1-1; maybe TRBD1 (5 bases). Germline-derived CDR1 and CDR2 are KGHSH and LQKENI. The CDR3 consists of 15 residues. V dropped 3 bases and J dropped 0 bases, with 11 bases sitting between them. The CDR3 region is CASSPGRDLNTEAFF. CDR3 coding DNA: TGTGCCAGCTCACCGGGCAGGGATTTGAACACTGAAGCTTTCTTT. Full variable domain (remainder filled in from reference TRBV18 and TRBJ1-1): NAGVMQNPRHLVRRRGQEARLRCSPMKGHSHVYWYRQLPEEGLKFMVYLQKENIIDESGMPKERFSAEFPKEGPSILRIQQVVRGDSAAYFCASSPGRDLNTEAFFGQGTRLTVV.

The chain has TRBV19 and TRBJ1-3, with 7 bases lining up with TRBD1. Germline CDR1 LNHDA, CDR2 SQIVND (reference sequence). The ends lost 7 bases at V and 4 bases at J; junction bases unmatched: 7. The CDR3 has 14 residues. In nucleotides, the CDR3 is TGTGCCAGTAAGCCTGACAGGGCCGGAAACACCATATATTTT. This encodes CASKPDRAGNTIYF.

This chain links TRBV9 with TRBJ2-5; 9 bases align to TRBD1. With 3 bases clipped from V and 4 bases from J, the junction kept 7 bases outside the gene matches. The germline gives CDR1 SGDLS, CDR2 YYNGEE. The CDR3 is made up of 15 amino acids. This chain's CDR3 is CASSAWTGDLETQYF. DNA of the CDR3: TGTGCCAGCAGCGCCTGGACAGGGGACTTAGAGACCCAGTACTTC. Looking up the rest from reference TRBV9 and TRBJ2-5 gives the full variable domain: DSGVTQTPKHLITATGQRVTLRCSPRSGDLSVYWYQQSLDQGLQFLIQYYNGEERAKGNILERFSAQQFPDLHSELNLSSLELGDSALYFCASSAWTGDLETQYFGPGTRLLVL.

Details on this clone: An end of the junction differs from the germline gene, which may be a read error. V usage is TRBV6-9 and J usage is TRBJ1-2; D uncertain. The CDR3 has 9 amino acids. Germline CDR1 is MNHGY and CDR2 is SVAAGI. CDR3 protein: CASSYCGPF. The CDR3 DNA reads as TGTGCCAGCAGTTATTGCGGGCCCTTC.

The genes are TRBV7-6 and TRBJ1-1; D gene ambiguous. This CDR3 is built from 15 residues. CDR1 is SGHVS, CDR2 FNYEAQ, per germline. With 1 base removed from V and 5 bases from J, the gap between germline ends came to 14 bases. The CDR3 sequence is CASSLGSAVGTEAFF. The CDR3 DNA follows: TGTGCCAGCAGCTTAGGATCGGCGGTGGGGACTGAAGCTTTCTTT.

CDR3 nucleotides: TGTGCCAGCTCACCACGTCCGGGACTAACAGATACGCAGTATTTT. Protein product: CASSPRPGLTDTQYF. V is TRBV18 and J is TRBJ2-3; TRBD2 aligns across 7 bases. Trimming took 1 base from V and 3 from J; bases not matched to a gene: 4. Per the germline V gene, CDR1 is KGHSH and CDR2 is LQKENI. The CDR3 totals 15 residues.

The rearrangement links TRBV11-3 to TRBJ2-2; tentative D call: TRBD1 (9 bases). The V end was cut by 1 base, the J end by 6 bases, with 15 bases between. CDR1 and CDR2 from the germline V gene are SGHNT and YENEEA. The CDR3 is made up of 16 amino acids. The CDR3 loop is CASSLGGGTGSGELFF. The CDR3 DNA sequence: TGTGCCAGCAGCTTAGGCGGGGGGACAGGGTCCGGGGAGCTGTTTTTT. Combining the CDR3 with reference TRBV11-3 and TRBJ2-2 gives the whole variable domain EAGVVQSPRYKIIEKKQPVAFWCNPISGHNTLYWYLQNLGQGPELLIRYENEEAVDDSQLPKDRFSAERLKGVDSTLKIQPAELGDSAVYLCASSLGGGTGSGELFFGEGSRLTVL.

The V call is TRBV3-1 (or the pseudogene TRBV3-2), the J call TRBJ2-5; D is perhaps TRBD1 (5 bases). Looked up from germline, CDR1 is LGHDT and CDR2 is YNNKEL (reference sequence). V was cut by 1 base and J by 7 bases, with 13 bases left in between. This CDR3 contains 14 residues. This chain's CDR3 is CASSQGAQGGTQYF. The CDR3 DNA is TGTGCCAGCAGCCAAGGTGCGCAGGGCGGGACCCAGTACTTC.

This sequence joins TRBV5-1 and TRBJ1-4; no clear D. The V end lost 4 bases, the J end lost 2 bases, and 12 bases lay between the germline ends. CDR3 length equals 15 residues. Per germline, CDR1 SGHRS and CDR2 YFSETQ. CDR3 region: CASSGRGETNEKLFF. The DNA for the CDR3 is TGCGCCAGCAGCGGTCGGGGTGAGACTAATGAAAAACTGTTTTTT.

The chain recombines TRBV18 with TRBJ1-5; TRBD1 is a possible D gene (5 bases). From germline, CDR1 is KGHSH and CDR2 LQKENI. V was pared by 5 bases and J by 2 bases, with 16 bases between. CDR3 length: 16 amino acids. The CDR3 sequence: CASSWEGPLGNQPQHF. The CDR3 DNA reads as TGTGCCAGCTCATGGGAGGGGCCCCTAGGCAATCAGCCCCAGCATTTT. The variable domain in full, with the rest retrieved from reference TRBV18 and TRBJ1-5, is NAGVMQNPRHLVRRRGQEARLRCSPMKGHSHVYWYRQLPEEGLKFMVYLQKENIIDESGMPKERFSAEFPKEGPSILRIQQVVRGDSAAYFCASSWEGPLGNQPQHFGDGTRLSIL.

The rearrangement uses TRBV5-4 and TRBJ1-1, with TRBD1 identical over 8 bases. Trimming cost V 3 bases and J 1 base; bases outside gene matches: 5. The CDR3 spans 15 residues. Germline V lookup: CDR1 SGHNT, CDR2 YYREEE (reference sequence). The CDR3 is CASSSYRGTNTEAFF. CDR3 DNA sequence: TGTGCCAGCAGCTCATACAGGGGGACGAACACTGAAGCTTTCTTT.

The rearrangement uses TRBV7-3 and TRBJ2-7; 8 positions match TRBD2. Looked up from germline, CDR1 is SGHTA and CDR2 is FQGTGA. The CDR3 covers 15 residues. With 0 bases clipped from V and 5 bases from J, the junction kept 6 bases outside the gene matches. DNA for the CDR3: TGTGCCAGCAGCTTAACTCCGAGCGGGAGAAACGAGCAGTACTTC. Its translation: CASSLTPSGRNEQYF.

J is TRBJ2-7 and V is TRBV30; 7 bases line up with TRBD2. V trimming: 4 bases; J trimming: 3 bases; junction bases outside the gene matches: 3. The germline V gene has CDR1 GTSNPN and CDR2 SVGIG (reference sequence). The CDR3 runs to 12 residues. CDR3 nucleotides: TGTGCCTGGATGGCTAGCGGCTACGAGCAGTACTTC. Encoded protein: CAWMASGYEQYF. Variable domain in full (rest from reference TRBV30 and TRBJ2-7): SQTIHQWPATLVQPVGSPLSLECTVEGTSNPNLYWYRQAAGRGLQLLFYSVGIGQISSEVPQNLSASRPQDRQFILSSKKLLLSDSGFYLCAWMASGYEQYFGPGTRLTVT.

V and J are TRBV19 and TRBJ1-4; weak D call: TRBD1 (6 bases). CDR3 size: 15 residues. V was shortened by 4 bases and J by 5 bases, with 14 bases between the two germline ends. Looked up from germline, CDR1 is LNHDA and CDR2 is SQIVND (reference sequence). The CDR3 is CASSTKTGSNEKLFF. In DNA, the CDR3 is TGTGCCAGTAGTACGAAAACAGGGTCCAATGAAAAACTGTTTTTT.

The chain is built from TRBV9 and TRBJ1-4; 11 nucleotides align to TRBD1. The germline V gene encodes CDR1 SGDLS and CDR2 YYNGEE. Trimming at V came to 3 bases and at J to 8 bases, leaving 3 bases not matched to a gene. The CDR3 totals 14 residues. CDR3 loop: CASSGDRGDEKLFF. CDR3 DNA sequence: TGTGCCAGCAGCGGGGACAGGGGGGACGAAAAACTGTTTTTT.

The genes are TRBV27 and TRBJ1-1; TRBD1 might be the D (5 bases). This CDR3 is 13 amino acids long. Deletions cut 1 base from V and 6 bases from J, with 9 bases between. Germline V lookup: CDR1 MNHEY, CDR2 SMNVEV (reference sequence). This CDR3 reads CASSLFQGSEAFF. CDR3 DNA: TGTGCCAGCAGTTTATTTCAGGGATCTGAAGCTTTCTTT.

The CDR3 DNA sequence: TGCGCCAGCAGCCAAGACCGAATACAGGTCTCTGGAAACACCATATATTTT. Protein: CASSQDRIQVSGNTIYF. V is TRBV4-1 and J is TRBJ1-3; a weak D match, TRBD1 (5 bases). From germline, CDR1 is MGHRA and CDR2 YSYEKL. The CDR3 is 17 residues long. The germline V and J ends were trimmed by 0 bases and 0 bases, with 12 bases remaining between them.

The CDR3 region is CASRDGHYEQYF. For the CDR3, the DNA is TGCGCCAGCAGGGACGGCCACTACGAGCAGTACTTC. The chain links TRBV10-2 to TRBJ2-7; no definite D call. CDR1 WSHSY and CDR2 SAAADI come from the germline V gene. The germline V and J ends were trimmed by 6 bases and 3 bases, with 9 bases remaining between them. The CDR3 totals 12 residues.

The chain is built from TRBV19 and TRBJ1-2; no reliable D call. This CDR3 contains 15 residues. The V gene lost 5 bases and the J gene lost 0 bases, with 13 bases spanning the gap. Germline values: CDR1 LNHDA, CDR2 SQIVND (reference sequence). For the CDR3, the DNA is TGTGCCAGTAGTGATCCCGGAAGATCTAACTATGGCTACACCTTC. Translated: CASSDPGRSNYGYTF. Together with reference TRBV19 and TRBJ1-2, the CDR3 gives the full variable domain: DGGITQSPKYLFRKEGQNVTLSCEQNLNHDAMYWYRQDPGQGLRLIYYSQIVNDFQKGDIAEGYSVSREKKESFPLTVTSAQKNPTAFYLCASSDPGRSNYGYTFGSGTRLTVV.

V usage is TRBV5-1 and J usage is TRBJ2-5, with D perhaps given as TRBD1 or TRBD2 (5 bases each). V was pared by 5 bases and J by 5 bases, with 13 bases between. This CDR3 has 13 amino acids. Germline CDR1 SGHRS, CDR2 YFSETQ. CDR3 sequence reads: CASRGQGGETQYF. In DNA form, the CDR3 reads TGCGCCAGCAGAGGACAAGGCGGGGAGACCCAGTACTTC.

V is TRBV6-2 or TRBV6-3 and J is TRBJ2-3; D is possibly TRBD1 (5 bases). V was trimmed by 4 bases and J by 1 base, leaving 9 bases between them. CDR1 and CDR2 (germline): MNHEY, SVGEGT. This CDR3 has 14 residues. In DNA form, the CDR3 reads TGTGCCAGCAGTTCCGGACAAGGCACAGATACGCAGTATTTT. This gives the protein CASSSGQGTDTQYF.